The clone carrying this T cell receptor (beta chain) was observed at least ten times. Its antigen remains unknown. Germline V lookup: CDR1 SQVTM, CDR2 ANQGSEA. After removal of 4 bases from V and 5 bases from J, the junction contained 7 bases not matched to a gene. The CDR3 runs 14 residues. TCRdb processed the RT-PCR reads anew with MiXCR; each CDR3 protein has one entry. The repertoire holds fewer than 650,000 distinct CDR3 sequences, around 13% seen once, with about 12% in the top ten. The entry originates in a study of response to subunit inactivated influenza vaccine. The study, taken as a whole, reports: It was suggested by the authors that few new T cells are recruited by each seasonal influenza vaccination.

The sequencing used PBMCs from blood, collected 40 to 50 days after vaccination. This chain uses TRBV29-1 with TRBJ2-3; TRBD2 agrees at 9 bases. This receptor was identified in a man in his fifties who received an inactivated influenza vaccine. The chain's CDR3 is CSVAVAGVQDTQYF. CDR3 nucleotides: TGCAGCGTTGCGGTAGCGGGAGTACAAGATACGCAGTATTTT.